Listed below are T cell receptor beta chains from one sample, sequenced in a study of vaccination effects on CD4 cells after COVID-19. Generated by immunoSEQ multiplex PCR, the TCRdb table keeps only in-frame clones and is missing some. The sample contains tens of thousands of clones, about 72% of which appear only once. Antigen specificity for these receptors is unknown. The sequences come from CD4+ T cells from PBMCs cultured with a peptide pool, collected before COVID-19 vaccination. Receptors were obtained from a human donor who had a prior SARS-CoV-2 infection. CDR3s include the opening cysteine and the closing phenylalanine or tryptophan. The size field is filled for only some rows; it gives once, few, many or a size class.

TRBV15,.,CATSRDPSGSRLMPEQFF
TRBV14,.,CASSPRWGETQYF
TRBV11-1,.,CASSLDGGSPYEQYF
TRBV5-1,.,CASSLGGLAGDQETQYF
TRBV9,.,CASSELQGSPLHF
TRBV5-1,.,CASSLAPAGDQETQYF
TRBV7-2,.,CASSLEMGRGSQYF
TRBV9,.,CASSFLAGPGPQMGNEQFF
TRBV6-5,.,CASTAGGVYYGYTF
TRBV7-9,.,CASNLHGFNYGYTF
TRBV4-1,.,CASSYQDLENYGYTF
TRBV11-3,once,CASSLDKGPDTQYF
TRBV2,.,CASSQDRVRTGELFF
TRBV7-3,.,CASSLGQQNTEAFF
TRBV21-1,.,CASSKSRLAEISYEQYF
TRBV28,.,CASSLSYIRTGEDTQYF
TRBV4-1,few,CASSQAGTGSYEQYF
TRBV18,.,CASSPNTRTGNGYTF
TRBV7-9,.,CASSLSLAGAHNEQFF
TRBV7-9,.,CASRPGLVNTGELFF
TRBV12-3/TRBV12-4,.,CASSSIYSPLHF
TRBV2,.,CASSEEGTGRGTNEKLFF
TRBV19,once,CASSSSHRGFGYEQYF
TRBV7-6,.,CASSFLTQITGELFF
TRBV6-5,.,CASSKRAPRGGYTF
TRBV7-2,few,CASSLMGGEGETQYF
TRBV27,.,CASSKGWFGQPQHF
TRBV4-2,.,CASSQDRGRSWDNEQFF
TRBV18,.,CASSTDWGFTEAFF
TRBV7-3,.,CASSVGAGGEETQYF
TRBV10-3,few,CACQGKGPGDTQYF
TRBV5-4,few,CASSLGTGEQYF
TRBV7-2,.,CASSPYSGGALNEQFF
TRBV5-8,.,CASNRDLQPQHF
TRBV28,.,CASSLYGDQPQHF
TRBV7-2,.,CASSPAGVSSTDTQYF
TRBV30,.,CAWTWGGSYTF
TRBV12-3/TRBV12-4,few,CASSGGLKQFF
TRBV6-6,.,CASSYRPSSYEQYF
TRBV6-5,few,CASSSSRGGIKNIQYF
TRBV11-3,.,CASSPRSYYATDTQYF
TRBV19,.,CASNSRRASGNTGELFF
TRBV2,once,CASTRGLADGETQYF
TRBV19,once,CASSKAGDSNQPQHF
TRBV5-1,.,CASSLIKQLWALNYGYTF
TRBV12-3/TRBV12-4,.,CASSVYNEQFF
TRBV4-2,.,CASSHPGTAEKLFF
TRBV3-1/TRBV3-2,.,CASSPLWRGGTDTQYF
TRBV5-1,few,CASSWDRQNSPLHF
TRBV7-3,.,CASSSGTGFGSPLHF
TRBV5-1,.,CASTLGDSGETQYF
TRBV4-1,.,CASSQVLRGSEQFF
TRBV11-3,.,CASSPGQGRNTEAFF
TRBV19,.,CASSIWTGDSPLHF
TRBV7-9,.,CASQGQGGETQYF
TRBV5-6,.,CASSLVWASGGATETQYF
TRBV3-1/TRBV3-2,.,CASSQDPGNYGYTF
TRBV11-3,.,CASSLDYSGRAAYEQYF